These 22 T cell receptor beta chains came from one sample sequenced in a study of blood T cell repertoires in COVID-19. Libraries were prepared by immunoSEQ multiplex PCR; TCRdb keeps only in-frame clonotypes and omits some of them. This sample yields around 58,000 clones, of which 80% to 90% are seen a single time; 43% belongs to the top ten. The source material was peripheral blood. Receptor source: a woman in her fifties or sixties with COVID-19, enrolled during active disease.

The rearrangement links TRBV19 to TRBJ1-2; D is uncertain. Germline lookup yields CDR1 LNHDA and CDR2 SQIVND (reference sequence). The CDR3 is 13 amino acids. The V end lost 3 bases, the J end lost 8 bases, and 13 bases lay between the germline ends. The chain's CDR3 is CASSIDTFRGYTF. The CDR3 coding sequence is TGTGCCAGTAGTATCGACACGTTCCGGGGCTACACCTTC.

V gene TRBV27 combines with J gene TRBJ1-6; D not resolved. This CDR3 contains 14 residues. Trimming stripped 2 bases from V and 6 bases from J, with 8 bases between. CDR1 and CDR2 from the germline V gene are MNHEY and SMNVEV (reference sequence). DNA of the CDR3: TGTGCCAGCAGTTTAAACCCTAGTAATTCACCCCTCCACTTT. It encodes CASSLNPSNSPLHF.

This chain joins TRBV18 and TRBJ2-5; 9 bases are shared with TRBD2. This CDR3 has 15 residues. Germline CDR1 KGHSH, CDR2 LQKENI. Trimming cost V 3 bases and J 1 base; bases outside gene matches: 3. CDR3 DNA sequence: TGTGCCAGCTCACCGGCGGGAGGGCCCCAAGAGACCCAGTACTTC. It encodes CASSPAGGPQETQYF. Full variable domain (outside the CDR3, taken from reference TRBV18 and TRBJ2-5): NAGVMQNPRHLVRRRGQEARLRCSPMKGHSHVYWYRQLPEEGLKFMVYLQKENIIDESGMPKERFSAEFPKEGPSILRIQQVVRGDSAAYFCASSPAGGPQETQYFGPGTRLLVL.

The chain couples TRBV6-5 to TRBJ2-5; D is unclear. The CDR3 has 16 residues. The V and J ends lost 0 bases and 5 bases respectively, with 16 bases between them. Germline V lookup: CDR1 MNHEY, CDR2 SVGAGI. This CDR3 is CASSYSTFTGLETQYF. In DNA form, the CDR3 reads TGTGCCAGCAGTTACTCGACTTTTACGGGTTTGGAGACCCAGTACTTC.

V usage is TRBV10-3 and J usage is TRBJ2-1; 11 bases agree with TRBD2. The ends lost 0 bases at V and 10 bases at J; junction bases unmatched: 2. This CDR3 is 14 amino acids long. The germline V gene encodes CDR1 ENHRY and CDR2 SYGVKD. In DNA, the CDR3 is TGTGCCATCAGTGAGTCACTAGCGGGAGCGGAGCAGTTCTTC. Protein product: CAISESLAGAEQFF.

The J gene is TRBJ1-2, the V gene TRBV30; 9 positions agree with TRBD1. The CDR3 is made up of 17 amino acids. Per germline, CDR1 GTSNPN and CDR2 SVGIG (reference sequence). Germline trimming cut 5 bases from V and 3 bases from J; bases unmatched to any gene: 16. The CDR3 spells CAWSSKGQGIAYYGYTF. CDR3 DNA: TGTGCCTGGTCATCCAAGGGACAGGGAATCGCCTACTATGGCTACACCTTC.

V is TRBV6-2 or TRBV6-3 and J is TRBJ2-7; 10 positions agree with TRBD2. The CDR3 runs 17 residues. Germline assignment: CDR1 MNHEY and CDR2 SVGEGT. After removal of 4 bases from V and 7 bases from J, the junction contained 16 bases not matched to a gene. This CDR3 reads CASSSSYSGRTLREQYF. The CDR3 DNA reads TGTGCCAGCAGTTCCTCGTATAGCGGGAGGACCCTGAGGGAGCAGTACTTC.

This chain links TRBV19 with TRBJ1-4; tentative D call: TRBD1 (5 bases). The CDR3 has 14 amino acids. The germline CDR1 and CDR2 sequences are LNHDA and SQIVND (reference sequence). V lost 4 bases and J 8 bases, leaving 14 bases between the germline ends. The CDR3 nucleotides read TGTGCCAGTAGTAGCGACATTCGGGGGGAAAAACTGTTTTTT. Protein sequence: CASSSDIRGEKLFF.

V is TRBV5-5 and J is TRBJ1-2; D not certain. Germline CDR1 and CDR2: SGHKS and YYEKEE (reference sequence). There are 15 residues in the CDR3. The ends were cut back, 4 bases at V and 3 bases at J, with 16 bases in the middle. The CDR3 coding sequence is TGTGCCAGCAGCAAACGGTACTTCCCGGACTATGGCTACACCTTC. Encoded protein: CASSKRYFPDYGYTF.

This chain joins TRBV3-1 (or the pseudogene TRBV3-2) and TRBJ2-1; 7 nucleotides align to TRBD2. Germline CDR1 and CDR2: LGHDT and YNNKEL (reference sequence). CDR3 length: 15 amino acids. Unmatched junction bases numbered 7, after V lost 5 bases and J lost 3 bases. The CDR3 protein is CASSTWRDYYNEQFF. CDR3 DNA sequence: TGTGCCAGCAGCACCTGGAGGGACTACTACAATGAGCAGTTCTTC.

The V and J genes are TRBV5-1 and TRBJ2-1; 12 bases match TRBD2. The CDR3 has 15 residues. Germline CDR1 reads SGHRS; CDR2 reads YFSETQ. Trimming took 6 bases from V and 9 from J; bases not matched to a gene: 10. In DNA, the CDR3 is TGCGCCAGCACTCCCGGGGCTAGCGGGGGGGGTGAGCAGTTCTTC. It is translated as CASTPGASGGGEQFF.

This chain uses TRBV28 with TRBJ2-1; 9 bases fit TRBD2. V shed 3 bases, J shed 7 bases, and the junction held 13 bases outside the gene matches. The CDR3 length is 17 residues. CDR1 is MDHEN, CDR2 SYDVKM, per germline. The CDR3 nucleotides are TGTGCCAGCAGTTTCCCGGTGGCGGGAGGGCCTACGAATGAGCAGTTCTTC. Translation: CASSFPVAGGPTNEQFF.

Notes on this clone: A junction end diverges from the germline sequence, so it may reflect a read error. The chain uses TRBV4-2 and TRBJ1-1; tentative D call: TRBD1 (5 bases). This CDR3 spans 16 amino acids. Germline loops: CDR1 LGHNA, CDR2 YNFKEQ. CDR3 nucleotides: TGTGCCAGCAGCGCCTTGTTCCAGGGCCTGAACGCTGAAGCTTTCTTT. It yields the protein CASSALFQGLNAEAFF.

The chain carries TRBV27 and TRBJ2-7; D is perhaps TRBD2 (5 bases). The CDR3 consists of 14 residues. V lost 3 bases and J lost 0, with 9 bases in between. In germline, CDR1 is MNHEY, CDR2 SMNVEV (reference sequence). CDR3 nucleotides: TGTGCCAGCAGTTTCGGCGGAGGCTCCTACGAGCAGTACTTC. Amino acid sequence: CASSFGGGSYEQYF.

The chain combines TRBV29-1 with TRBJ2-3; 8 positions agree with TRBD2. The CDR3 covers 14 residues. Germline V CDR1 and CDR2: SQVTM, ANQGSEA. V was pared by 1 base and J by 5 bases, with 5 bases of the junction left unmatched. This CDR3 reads CSVEGGSGGDTQYF. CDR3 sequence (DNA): TGCAGCGTTGAAGGAGGAAGCGGGGGAGATACGCAGTATTTT.

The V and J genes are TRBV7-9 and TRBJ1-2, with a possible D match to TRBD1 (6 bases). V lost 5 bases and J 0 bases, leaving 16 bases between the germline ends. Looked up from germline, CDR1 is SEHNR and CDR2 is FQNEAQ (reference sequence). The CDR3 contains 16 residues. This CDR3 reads CASSPSPDRTNYGYTF. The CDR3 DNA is TGTGCCAGCAGCCCGAGCCCCGACAGGACTAACTATGGCTACACCTTC. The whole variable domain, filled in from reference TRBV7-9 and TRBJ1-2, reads DTGVSQNPRHKITKRGQNVTFRCDPISEHNRLYWYRQTLGQGPEFLTYFQNEAQLEKSRLLSDRFSAERPKGSFSTLEIQRTEQGDSAMYLCASSPSPDRTNYGYTFGSGTRLTVV.

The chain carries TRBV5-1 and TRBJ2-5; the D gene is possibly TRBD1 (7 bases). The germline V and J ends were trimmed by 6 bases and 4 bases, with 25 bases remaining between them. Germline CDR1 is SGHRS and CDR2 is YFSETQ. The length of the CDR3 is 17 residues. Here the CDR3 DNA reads TGCGCCAGCACCCCGTCCAGGGGGGCCTCGTGGGGAGAGACCCAGTACTTC. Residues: CASTPSRGASWGETQYF. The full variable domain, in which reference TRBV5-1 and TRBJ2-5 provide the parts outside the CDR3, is KAGVTQTPRYLIKTRGQQVTLSCSPISGHRSVSWYQQTPGQGLQFLFEYFSETQRNKGNFPGRFSGRQFSNSRSEMNVSTLELGDSALYLCASTPSRGASWGETQYFGPGTRLLVL.

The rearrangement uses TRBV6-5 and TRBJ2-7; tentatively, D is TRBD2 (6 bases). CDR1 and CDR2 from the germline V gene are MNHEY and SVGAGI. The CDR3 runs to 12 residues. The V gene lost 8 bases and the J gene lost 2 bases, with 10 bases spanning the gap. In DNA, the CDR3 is TGTGCCAGCGGGGGGACTCCCTACGAGCAGTACTTC. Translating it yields CASGGTPYEQYF.

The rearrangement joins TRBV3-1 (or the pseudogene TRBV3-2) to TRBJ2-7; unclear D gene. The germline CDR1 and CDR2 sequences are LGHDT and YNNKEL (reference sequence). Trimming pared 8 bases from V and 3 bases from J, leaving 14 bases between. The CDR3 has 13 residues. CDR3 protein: CASGVLGIYEQYF. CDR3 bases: TGTGCCAGCGGCGTCCTAGGAATCTACGAGCAGTACTTC.

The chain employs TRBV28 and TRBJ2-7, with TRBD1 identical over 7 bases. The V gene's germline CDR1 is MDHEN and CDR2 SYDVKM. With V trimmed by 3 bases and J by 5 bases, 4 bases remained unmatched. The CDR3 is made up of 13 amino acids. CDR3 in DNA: TGTGCCAGCAGTTTCGAGGGGGCGAACGAGCAGTACTTC. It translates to CASSFEGANEQYF.

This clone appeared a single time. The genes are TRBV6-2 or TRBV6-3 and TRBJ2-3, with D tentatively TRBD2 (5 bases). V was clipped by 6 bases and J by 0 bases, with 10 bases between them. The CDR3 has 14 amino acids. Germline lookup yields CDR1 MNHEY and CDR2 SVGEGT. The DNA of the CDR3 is TGTGCCAGCAGCGAGGGAAGGAGCACAGATACGCAGTATTTT. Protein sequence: CASSEGRSTDTQYF.

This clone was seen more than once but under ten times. The CDR3 nucleotides read TGCGCCAGCAGCCAATCAGAGGGGACATCCCGTGAAAAACTGTTTTTT. It is translated as CASSQSEGTSREKLFF. V and J are TRBV4-1 and TRBJ1-4; tentative D call: TRBD1 (6 bases). V dropped 2 bases and J dropped 7 bases, with 17 bases sitting between them. The CDR3 runs 16 residues. Germline assignment: CDR1 MGHRA and CDR2 YSYEKL.